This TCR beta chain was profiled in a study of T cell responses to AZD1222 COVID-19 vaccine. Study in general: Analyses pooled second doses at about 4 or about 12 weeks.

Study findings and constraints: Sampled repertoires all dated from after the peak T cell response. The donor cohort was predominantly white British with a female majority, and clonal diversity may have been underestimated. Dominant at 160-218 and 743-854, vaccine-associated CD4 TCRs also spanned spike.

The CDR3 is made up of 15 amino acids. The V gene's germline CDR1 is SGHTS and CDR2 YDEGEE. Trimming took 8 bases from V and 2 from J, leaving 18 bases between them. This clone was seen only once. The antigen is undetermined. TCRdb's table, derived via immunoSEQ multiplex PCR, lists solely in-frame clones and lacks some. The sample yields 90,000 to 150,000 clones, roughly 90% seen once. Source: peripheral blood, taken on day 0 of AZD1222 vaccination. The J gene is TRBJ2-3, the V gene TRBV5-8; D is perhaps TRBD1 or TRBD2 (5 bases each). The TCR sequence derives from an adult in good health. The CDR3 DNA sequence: TGTGCCAGAGCCTCTCGTGGGGGATTCACAGATACGCAGTATTTT. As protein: CARASRGGFTDTQYF.